A single sample gave rise to the 27 T cell receptor beta chains below, sequenced in a study of T cell responses to AZD1222 COVID-19 vaccine. Some clones are missing from TCRdb's copy, which holds only in-frame ones; the method was immunoSEQ multiplex PCR. The sample contains 150,000 or so clones, about 92% of which appear only once. This sample comprised peripheral blood, obtained 28 days after the second AZD1222 dose. All receptors come from an adult who received the AZD1222 COVID-19 vaccine.

The rearrangement links TRBV30 to TRBJ1-1; D remains unclear. The germline V gene has CDR1 GTSNPN and CDR2 SVGIG (reference sequence). The CDR3 is 12 residues long. The V and J ends lost 0 bases and 1 base respectively, with 3 bases between them. The CDR3 nucleotides are TGTGCCTGGAGTGTAGCGAACACTGAAGCTTTCTTT. Its protein is CAWSVANTEAFF.

The gene calls are TRBV28 and TRBJ2-3, with 9 bases aligning to TRBD2. This CDR3 has 19 residues. The germline CDR1 and CDR2 sequences are MDHEN and SYDVKM. V lost 8 bases to trimming and J lost 4 bases; unmatched junction nucleotides: 22. The CDR3 coding sequence is TGTGCCAGCGCCCAACCAGCGGGGAGAGCGGGAGGTGGGGCAGATACGCAGTATTTT. Protein: CASAQPAGRAGGGADTQYF.

The V gene is TRBV4-2, the J gene TRBJ1-2; no clear D gene. This CDR3 has 19 amino acids. The germline V gene encodes CDR1 LGHNA and CDR2 YNFKEQ. V was clipped by 0 bases and J by 0 bases, with 20 bases between them. CDR3 DNA sequence: TGTGCCAGCAGCCAAGATAAATCCATGACGGACGGACCTAACTATGGCTACACCTTC. As protein: CASSQDKSMTDGPNYGYTF.

Here the CDR3 DNA reads TGTGCCAGCTCAGGAGGGGGCGCCAACTATGGCTACACCTTC. It encodes CASSGGGANYGYTF. The rearrangement uses TRBV18 and TRBJ1-2, with 7 bases fitting TRBD1. There are 14 residues in the CDR3. In germline, CDR1 is KGHSH, CDR2 LQKENI. V lost 5 bases, J lost 2 bases, and 5 bases stayed unmatched.

The V and J genes are TRBV29-1 and TRBJ1-5, with TRBD1 matching 8 bases. In germline, CDR1 is SQVTM, CDR2 ANQGSEA. The CDR3 extends over 13 amino acids. Trimming removed 3 bases from V and 6 bases from J; junction bases left unmatched: 4. The CDR3 is CSVDQGAGQPQHF. The DNA for the CDR3 is TGCAGCGTTGACCAGGGGGCGGGTCAGCCCCAGCATTTT.

The chain couples TRBV19 to TRBJ1-5, with TRBD1 matching over 8 bases. Trimming removed 5 bases from V and 1 base from J; junction bases left unmatched: 4. Germline CDR1 and CDR2: LNHDA and SQIVND (reference sequence). This CDR3 contains 15 residues. The CDR3 loop reads CASSRDRRSNQPQHF. In nucleotides, the CDR3 is TGTGCCAGTAGTCGGGACAGGCGGAGCAATCAGCCCCAGCATTTT.

The rearrangement joins TRBV29-1 to TRBJ2-1, with a weak D call TRBD2 (6 bases). The CDR3 contains 16 residues. CDR1 is SQVTM, CDR2 ANQGSEA, per germline. V gave up 1 base and J gave up 0 bases, with 13 bases separating them. Here the CDR3 DNA reads TGCAGCGTTGAAGGTTTACCGGACTACTCCTACAATGAGCAGTTCTTC. Translated, it gives CSVEGLPDYSYNEQFF.

This clone showed up just a few times. V gene TRBV27 combines with J gene TRBJ2-7, with D perhaps matching TRBD2 (6 bases). CDR3 length: 15 residues. From germline, CDR1 is MNHEY and CDR2 SMNVEV (reference sequence). Deletions cut 6 bases from V and 6 bases from J, with 21 bases between. CDR3 in DNA: TGTGCCAGCAGCCAGTATAGGGGAAAGGAGGGCGAGCAGTACTTC. This gives the protein CASSQYRGKEGEQYF.

V usage is TRBV19 and J usage is TRBJ1-1; 7 bases line up with TRBD1. The CDR3 totals 15 residues. Germline V gives CDR1 LNHDA, CDR2 SQIVND (reference sequence). V lost 5 bases to trimming and J lost 1 base; unmatched junction nucleotides: 7. The CDR3, as DNA: TGTGCCAGTAGTCAAACCGGGACAGAGAACACTGAAGCTTTCTTT. The encoded protein is CASSQTGTENTEAFF. Based on the CDR3 plus reference TRBV19 and TRBJ1-1, the full variable domain is DGGITQSPKYLFRKEGQNVTLSCEQNLNHDAMYWYRQDPGQGLRLIYYSQIVNDFQKGDIAEGYSVSREKKESFPLTVTSAQKNPTAFYLCASSQTGTENTEAFFGQGTRLTVV.

The chain joins TRBV30 to TRBJ1-1, with D unclear. Trimming took 2 bases from V and 1 from J, leaving 14 bases between them. Germline loops: CDR1 GTSNPN, CDR2 SVGIG (reference sequence). The CDR3 is made up of 15 amino acids. In DNA, the CDR3 is TGTGCCTGGAGTTCCGCACCCCTGAGGAACACTGAAGCTTTCTTT. Residues: CAWSSAPLRNTEAFF.

The chain links TRBV12-3 or TRBV12-4 to TRBJ1-1; tentatively, D is TRBD1 (6 bases). V lost 3 bases to trimming and J lost 8 bases, with 13 bases between them. The CDR3 covers 13 residues. CDR3 in amino acids: CASSFPTGPEAFF. CDR3 in DNA: TGTGCCAGCAGTTTCCCTACAGGGCCAGAAGCTTTCTTT.

The V and J genes are TRBV27 and TRBJ2-2, with 9 bases lining up with TRBD2. This CDR3 contains 15 residues. Germline V gives CDR1 MNHEY, CDR2 SMNVEV (reference sequence). V was pared by 3 bases and J by 6 bases, with 5 bases of the junction left unmatched. CDR3 bases: TGTGCCAGCAGTTTGGTTAGCGGGAGTCCCGGGGAGCTGTTTTTT. It encodes CASSLVSGSPGELFF.

The chain links TRBV7-2 to TRBJ2-1; D gene uncertain. Between the trimmed V and J ends, which lost 5 bases and 11 bases, there was a span of 16 bases. This CDR3 has 13 residues. The V gene's germline CDR1 is SGHTA and CDR2 FQGNSA. The CDR3 sequence: CASSVDQPLKQFF. The DNA for the CDR3 is TGTGCCAGCAGCGTTGACCAGCCGCTCAAGCAGTTCTTC.

This chain joins TRBV6-1 and TRBJ2-7, with D unclear. Trimming shortened V by 3 bases and J by 5 bases, and 14 bases separated the two germline ends. This CDR3 has 14 amino acids. The V gene's germline CDR1 is MNHNS and CDR2 SASEGT. The CDR3 DNA reads as TGTGCCAGCAGTGAGCAGTGGTCTCGGAACGAGCAGTACTTC. Its translation: CASSEQWSRNEQYF.

This clone was picked up one time. This rearrangement joins TRBV6-5 to TRBJ2-3, with a tentative D call TRBD1 (5 bases). The CDR3 is made up of 15 amino acids. Trimming cost V 2 bases and J 2 bases, with 11 bases left between them. Per germline, CDR1 MNHEY and CDR2 SVGAGI. DNA of the CDR3: TGTGCCAGCAGTTACCACGACAGCTACACAGATACGCAGTATTTT. Its protein is CASSYHDSYTDTQYF.

V is TRBV28 and J is TRBJ2-7; the match to TRBD2 covers 8 bases. This CDR3 is 15 amino acids long. Germline lookup yields CDR1 MDHEN and CDR2 SYDVKM. The V gene end was trimmed by 3 bases and the J gene end by 2 bases; junction bases not matched to a gene: 6. The CDR3 DNA is TGTGCCAGCAGTTTTCGTGCGGGGGGAACCTACGAGCAGTACTTC. Translating gives CASSFRAGGTYEQYF.

The DNA of the CDR3 is TGTGCCAGCTCACCACAACGACAGGACTATGGCTACACCTTC. It yields the protein CASSPQRQDYGYTF. This chain joins TRBV18 and TRBJ1-2; weak D call: TRBD1 (6 bases). This CDR3 comprises 14 residues. The V gene lost 1 base and the J gene lost 3 bases, with 9 bases spanning the gap. Germline CDR1 reads KGHSH; CDR2 reads LQKENI.

The chain is built from TRBV7-2 and TRBJ2-3; D gene uncertain. V shed 5 bases and J shed 4 bases, with 16 bases lying between them. Germline V lookup: CDR1 SGHTA, CDR2 FQGNSA. The CDR3 is made up of 15 amino acids. The CDR3 DNA follows: TGTGCCAGCAGCAAAGATGGGCGTCGGTCAGATACGCAGTATTTT. As protein: CASSKDGRRSDTQYF.

J is TRBJ2-1 and V is TRBV5-4; the match to TRBD2 covers 13 bases. This CDR3 has 16 amino acids. Losses at the gene ends were 3 bases for V and 4 bases for J; bases not matched to a gene: 4. Germline V gives CDR1 SGHNT, CDR2 YYREEE (reference sequence). The CDR3 is CASSSTSGRRYNEQFF. In nucleotides, the CDR3 is TGTGCCAGCAGCTCGACTAGCGGGAGGCGGTACAATGAGCAGTTCTTC.

The chain uses TRBV7-2 and TRBJ2-7; unclear D gene. Germline V lookup: CDR1 SGHTA, CDR2 FQGNSA. The CDR3 length is 15 residues. V was clipped by 1 base and J by 0 bases, with 10 bases between them. The CDR3 DNA sequence: TGTGCCAGCAGCTTAGGTTCGCCTAGCTCCTACGAGCAGTACTTC. It encodes CASSLGSPSSYEQYF.

J is TRBJ2-5 and V is TRBV7-9, with a weak D call TRBD2 (6 bases). This CDR3 is 14 amino acids long. From germline, CDR1 is SEHNR and CDR2 FQNEAQ (reference sequence). Trimming took 5 bases from V and 5 from J, leaving 15 bases between them. The CDR3 reads CASSPRGTHETQYF. The CDR3 nucleotides are TGTGCCAGCAGCCCTCGCGGGACTCACGAGACCCAGTACTTC.

The CDR3 sequence is CASSHSGTPPEAFF. The CDR3 DNA follows: TGTGCCAGCAGCCATAGCGGGACCCCCCCTGAAGCTTTCTTT. The chain is built from TRBV4-2 and TRBJ1-1, with D maybe TRBD1 (5 bases). The CDR3 has 14 residues. The V gene's germline CDR1 is LGHNA and CDR2 YNFKEQ. V was shortened by 3 bases and J by 6 bases, with 14 bases between the two germline ends.

This clone appeared a single time. A read error may account for a junction end that differs from germline. The V and J genes are TRBV28 and TRBJ1-4, with D possibly being TRBD1 (5 bases). This CDR3 is built from 15 residues. Germline V gives CDR1 MDHEN, CDR2 SYDVKM. The CDR3 loop reads CASRLGSGRYEKLFF. For the CDR3, the DNA is TGTGCCAGCCGTTTAGGTTCGGGACGGTATGAAAAACTGTTTTTT.

This chain uses TRBV9 with TRBJ1-1; 7 bases map to TRBD1. V lost 0 bases to trimming and J lost 1 base; unmatched junction nucleotides: 6. Germline assignment: CDR1 SGDLS and CDR2 YYNGEE. CDR3 length equals 16 residues. This CDR3 is CASSVGQGVGNTEAFF. The CDR3, as DNA: TGTGCCAGCAGCGTAGGGCAGGGGGTGGGGAACACTGAAGCTTTCTTT.

V and J are TRBV7-8 and TRBJ1-5; TRBD1 matches 11 bases. Unmatched junction bases numbered 5, after V lost 3 bases and J lost 4 bases. Germline assignment: CDR1 SGHVS and CDR2 FQNEAQ. The CDR3 totals 16 residues. CDR3 nucleotide sequence: TGTGCCAGCAGCTTGACCGGGACAGGGGGGAATCAGCCCCAGCATTTT. The encoded protein is CASSLTGTGGNQPQHF.

The chain recombines TRBV28 with TRBJ1-1; TRBD1 agrees at 9 bases. Germline CDR1 is MDHEN and CDR2 is SYDVKM. The CDR3 runs 14 residues. J gave up 5 bases and V 6 bases, and 7 bases lay outside the gene matches. The CDR3 bases are TGTGCCAGCAGATTCGGACAGGGGTTGACTGAAGCTTTCTTT. It translates to CASRFGQGLTEAFF.

The rearrangement links TRBV11-3 to TRBJ2-3; D is unclear. With 6 bases removed from V and 1 base from J, the gap between germline ends came to 14 bases. Germline CDR1 is SGHNT and CDR2 is YENEEA. The CDR3 is 15 amino acids. The CDR3 nucleotides read TGTGCCAGCAGTTCCGGATCAAGTGGCACAGATACGCAGTATTTT. Its translation: CASSSGSSGTDTQYF.